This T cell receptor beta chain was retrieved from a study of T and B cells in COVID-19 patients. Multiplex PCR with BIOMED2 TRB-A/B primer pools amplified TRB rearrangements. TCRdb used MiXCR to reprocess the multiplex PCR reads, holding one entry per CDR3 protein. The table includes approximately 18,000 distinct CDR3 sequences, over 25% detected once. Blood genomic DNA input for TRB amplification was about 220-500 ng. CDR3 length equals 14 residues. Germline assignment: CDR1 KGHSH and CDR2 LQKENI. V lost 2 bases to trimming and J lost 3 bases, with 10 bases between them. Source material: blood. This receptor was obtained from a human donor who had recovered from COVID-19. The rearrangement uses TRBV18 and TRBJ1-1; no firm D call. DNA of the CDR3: TGTGCCAGCTCACCAAACACGTATGACACTGAAGCTTTCTTT. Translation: CASSPNTYDTEAFF. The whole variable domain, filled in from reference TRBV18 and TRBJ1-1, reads NAGVMQNPRHLVRRRGQEARLRCSPMKGHSHVYWYRQLPEEGLKFMVYLQKENIIDESGMPKERFSAEFPKEGPSILRIQQVVRGDSAAYFCASSPNTYDTEAFFGQGTRLTVV.